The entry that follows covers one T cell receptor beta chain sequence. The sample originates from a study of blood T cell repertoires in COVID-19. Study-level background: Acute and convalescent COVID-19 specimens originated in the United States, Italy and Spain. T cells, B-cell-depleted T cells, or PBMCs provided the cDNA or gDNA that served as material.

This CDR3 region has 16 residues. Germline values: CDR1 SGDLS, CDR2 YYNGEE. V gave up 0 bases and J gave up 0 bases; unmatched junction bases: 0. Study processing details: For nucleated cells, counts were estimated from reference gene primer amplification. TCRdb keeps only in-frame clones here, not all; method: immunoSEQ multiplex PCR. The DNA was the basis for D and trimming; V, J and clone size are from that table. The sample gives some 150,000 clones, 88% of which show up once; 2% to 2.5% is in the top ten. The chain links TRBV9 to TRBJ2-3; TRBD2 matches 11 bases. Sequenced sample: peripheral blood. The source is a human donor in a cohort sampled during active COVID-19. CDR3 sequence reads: CASSVGTSGSTDTQYF. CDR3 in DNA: TGTGCCAGCAGCGTAGGGACTAGCGGGAGCACAGATACGCAGTATTTT. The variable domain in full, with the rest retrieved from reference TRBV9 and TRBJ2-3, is DSGVTQTPKHLITATGQRVTLRCSPRSGDLSVYWYQQSLDQGLQFLIQYYNGEERAKGNILERFSAQQFPDLHSELNLSSLELGDSALYFCASSVGTSGSTDTQYFGPGTRLTVL.